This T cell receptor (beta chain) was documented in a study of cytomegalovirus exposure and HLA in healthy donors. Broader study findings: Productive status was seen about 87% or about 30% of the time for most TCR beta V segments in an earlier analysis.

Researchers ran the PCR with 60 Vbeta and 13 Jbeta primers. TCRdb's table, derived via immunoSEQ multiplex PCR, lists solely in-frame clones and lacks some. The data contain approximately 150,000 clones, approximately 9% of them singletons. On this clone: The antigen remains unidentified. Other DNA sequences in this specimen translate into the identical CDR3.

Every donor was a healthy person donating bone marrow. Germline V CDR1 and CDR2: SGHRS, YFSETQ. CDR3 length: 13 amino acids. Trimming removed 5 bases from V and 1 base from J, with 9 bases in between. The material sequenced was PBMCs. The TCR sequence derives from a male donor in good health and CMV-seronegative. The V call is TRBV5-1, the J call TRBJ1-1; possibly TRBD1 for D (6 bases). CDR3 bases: TGCGCCAGCAGTTCGACAGGGAACACTGAAGCTTTCTTT. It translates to CASSSTGNTEAFF.